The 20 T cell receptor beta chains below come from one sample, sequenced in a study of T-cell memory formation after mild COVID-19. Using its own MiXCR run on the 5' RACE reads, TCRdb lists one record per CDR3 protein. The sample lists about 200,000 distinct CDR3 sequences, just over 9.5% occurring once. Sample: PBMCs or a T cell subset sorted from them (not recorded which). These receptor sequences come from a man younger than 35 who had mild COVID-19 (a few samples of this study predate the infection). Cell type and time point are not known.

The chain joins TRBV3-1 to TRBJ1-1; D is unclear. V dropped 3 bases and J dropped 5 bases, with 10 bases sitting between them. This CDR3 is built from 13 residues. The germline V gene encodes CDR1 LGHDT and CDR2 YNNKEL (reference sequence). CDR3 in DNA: TGTGCCAGCAGCCATGAGGGAAGAACTGAAGCTTTCTTT. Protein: CASSHEGRTEAFF.

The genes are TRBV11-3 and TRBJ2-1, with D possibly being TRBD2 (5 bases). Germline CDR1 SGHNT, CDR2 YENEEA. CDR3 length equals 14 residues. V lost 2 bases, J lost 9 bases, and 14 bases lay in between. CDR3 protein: CASSLSLFRGEQFF. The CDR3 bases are TGTGCCAGCAGCTTAAGCTTGTTTCGGGGTGAGCAGTTCTTC.

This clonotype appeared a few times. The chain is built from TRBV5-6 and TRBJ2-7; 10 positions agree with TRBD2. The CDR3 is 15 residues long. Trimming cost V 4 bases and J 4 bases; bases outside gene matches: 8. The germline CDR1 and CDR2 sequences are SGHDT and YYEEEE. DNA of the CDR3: TGTGCCAGCAGCAGACGAGGACTAGCGGTTTACGAGCAGTACGTC. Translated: CASSRRGLAVYEQYV.

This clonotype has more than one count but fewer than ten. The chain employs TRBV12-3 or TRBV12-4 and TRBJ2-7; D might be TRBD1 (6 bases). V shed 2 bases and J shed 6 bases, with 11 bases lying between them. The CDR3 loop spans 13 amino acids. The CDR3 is CASSLLGHAEQYV. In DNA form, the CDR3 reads TGTGCCAGCAGTTTACTGGGACACGCCGAGCAGTACGTC.

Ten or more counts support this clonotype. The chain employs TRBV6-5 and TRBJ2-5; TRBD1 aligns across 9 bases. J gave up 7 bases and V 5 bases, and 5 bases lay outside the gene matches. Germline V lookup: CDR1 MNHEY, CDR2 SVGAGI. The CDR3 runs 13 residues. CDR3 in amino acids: CASSGQGRGTQYF. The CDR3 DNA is TGTGCCAGCAGTGGACAGGGGCGGGGGACCCAGTACTTC.

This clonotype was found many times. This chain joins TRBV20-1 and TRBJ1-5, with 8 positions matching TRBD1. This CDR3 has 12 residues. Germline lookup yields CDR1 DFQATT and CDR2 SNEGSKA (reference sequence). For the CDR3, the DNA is TGCAGCGTCGGACAGGGAGATCAGCCCCAGCATTTT. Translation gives CSVGQGDQPQHF.

The CDR3: CSVEDRGTEAFF. The CDR3 nucleotides are TGCAGCGTTGAAGATCGGGGAACTGAAGCTTTCTTT. This rearrangement joins TRBV29-1 to TRBJ1-1, with D uncertain. With 0 bases removed from V and 5 bases from J, the gap between germline ends came to 7 bases. Germline values: CDR1 SQVTM, CDR2 ANQGSEA. The CDR3 is 12 residues long.

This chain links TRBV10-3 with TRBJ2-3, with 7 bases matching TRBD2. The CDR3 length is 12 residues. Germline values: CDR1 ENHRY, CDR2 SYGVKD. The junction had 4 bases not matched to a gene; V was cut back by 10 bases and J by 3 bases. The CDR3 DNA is TGTGCCACCACTAGCGTTACAGATACGCAGTATTTT. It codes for CATTSVTDTQYF.

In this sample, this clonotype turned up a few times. The CDR3 spells CASRDTAKNIQYF. Written as DNA, the CDR3 is TGTGCCAGCAGGGACACAGCCAAAAACATTCAGTACTTC. This chain joins TRBV6-5 and TRBJ2-4; D possibly corresponds to TRBD1 (5 bases). V was cut by 6 bases and J by 0 bases, with 6 bases left in between. The CDR3 loop spans 13 amino acids. The V gene's germline CDR1 is MNHEY and CDR2 SVGAGI.

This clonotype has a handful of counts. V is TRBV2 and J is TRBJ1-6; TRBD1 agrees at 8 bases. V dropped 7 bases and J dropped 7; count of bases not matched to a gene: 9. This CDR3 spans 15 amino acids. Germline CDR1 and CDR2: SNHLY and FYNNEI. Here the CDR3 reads CASTDRGLGNSPLHF. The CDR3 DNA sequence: TGTGCCAGCACCGACAGGGGATTGGGAAATTCACCCCTCCACTTT.

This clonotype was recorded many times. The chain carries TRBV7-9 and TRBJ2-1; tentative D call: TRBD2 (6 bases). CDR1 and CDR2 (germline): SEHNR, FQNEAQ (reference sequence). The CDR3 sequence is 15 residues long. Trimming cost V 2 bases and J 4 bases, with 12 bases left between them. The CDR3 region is CASSLYDGGYNEQFF. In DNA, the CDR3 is TGTGCCAGCAGCTTATATGACGGGGGTTACAATGAGCAGTTCTTC.

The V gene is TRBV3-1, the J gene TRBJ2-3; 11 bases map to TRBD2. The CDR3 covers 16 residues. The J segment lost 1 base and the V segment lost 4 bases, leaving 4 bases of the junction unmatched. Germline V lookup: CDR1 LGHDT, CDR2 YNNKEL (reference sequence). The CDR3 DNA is TGTGCCAGCAGCCCCGGGACTAGCGGACGCACAGATACGCAGTATTTT. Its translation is CASSPGTSGRTDTQYF.

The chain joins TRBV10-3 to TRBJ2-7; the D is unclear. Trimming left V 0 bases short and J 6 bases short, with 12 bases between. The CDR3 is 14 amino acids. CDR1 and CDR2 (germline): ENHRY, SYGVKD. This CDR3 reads CAISESSKGREQYV. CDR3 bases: TGTGCCATCAGTGAGTCGTCGAAAGGTCGCGAGCAGTACGTC.

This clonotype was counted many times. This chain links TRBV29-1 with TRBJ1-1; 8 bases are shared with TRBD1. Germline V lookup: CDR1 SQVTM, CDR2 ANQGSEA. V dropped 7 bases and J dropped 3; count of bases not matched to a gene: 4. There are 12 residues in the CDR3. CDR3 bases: TGCAGCGCCGGGACAGGACACACTGAAGCTTTCTTT. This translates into CSAGTGHTEAFF.

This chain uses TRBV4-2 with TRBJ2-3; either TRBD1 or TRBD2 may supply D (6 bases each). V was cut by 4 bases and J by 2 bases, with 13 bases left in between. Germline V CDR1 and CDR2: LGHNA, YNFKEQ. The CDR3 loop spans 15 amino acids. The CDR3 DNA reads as TGTGCCAGCAGCCTCCTAGGGGGGAACACAGATACGCAGTATTTT. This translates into CASSLLGGNTDTQYF.

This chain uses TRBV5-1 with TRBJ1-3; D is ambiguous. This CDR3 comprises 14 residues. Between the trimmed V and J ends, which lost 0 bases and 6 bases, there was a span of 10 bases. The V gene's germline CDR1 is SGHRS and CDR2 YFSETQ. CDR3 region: CASSLEPMKNTIYF. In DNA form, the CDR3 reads TGCGCCAGCAGCTTGGAGCCGATGAAAAACACCATATATTTT.

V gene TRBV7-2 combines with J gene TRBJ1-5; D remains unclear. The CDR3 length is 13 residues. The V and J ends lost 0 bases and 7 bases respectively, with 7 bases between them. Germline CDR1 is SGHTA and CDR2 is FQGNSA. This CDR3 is CASSLAMTQPQHF. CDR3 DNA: TGTGCCAGCAGCTTAGCGATGACCCAGCCCCAGCATTTT.

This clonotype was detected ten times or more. In nucleotides, the CDR3 is TGTGCCAGCTCACCCGACGACAGGGTTTGGGGCTACACCTTC. Amino acid sequence: CASSPDDRVWGYTF. The chain combines TRBV18 with TRBJ1-2, with 7 bases aligning to TRBD1. Germline loops: CDR1 KGHSH, CDR2 LQKENI. This CDR3 is built from 14 residues. V dropped 3 bases and J dropped 8; count of bases not matched to a gene: 9.

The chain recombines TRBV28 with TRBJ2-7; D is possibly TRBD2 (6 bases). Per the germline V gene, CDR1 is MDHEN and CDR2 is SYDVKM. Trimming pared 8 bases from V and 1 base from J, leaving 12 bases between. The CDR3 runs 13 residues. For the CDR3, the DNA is TGTGCCAGCTCACGGGACTTATCCTACGAGCAGTACGTC. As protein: CASSRDLSYEQYV.

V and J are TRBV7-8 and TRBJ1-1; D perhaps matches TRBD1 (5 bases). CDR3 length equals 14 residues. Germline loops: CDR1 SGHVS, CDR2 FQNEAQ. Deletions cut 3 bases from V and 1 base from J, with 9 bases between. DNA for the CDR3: TGTGCCAGCAGCTTTCGCCAGGGGAACACTGAAGCTTTCTTT. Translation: CASSFRQGNTEAFF.